The 24 T cell receptor beta chains given below trace back to one sample, sequenced in a study of T cells in Graves' hyperthyroidism and ophthalmopathy. RNA transcripts provided the source from which TCR beta CDR3 regions were amplified. HTBI primers were employed in a first-round RT-PCR of the TCR CDR3. TCRdb called the multiplex PCR reads again in MiXCR, with one record for every CDR3 protein. The sample records some 530,000 distinct CDR3 sequences, around a fifth being singletons. Material for sequencing was blood. These TCRs come from an older woman with Graves' ophthalmopathy.

This clonotype was recorded many times. The genes are TRBV12-3 or TRBV12-4 and TRBJ2-1; 14 nucleotides align to TRBD2. Losses at the gene ends were 5 bases for V and 8 bases for J; bases not matched to a gene: 5. The CDR3 covers 15 residues. The CDR3 region is CASSTGTSGSYEQFF. CDR3 nucleotide sequence: TGTGCCAGCAGTACCGGGACTAGCGGGAGCTATGAGCAGTTCTTC.

Many counts were recorded for this clonotype. The chain has TRBV12-3 or TRBV12-4 and TRBJ2-7; 7 positions agree with TRBD1. The V and J ends lost 7 bases and 3 bases, in that order; junction bases with no gene match: 6. This CDR3 comprises 13 residues. The CDR3 DNA is TGTGCCAGCACCACGACAGGGTACTACGAGCAGTACTTC. As protein: CASTTTGYYEQYF.

This clonotype was counted only a few times. This chain uses TRBV2 with TRBJ1-2, with TRBD1 as a possible D gene (5 bases). Germline CDR1 and CDR2: SNHLY and FYNNEI. The V and J ends lost 2 bases and 3 bases respectively, with 22 bases between them. The CDR3 totals 18 residues. The CDR3 loop is CASSERQFLGHPDYGYTF. CDR3 DNA sequence: TGTGCCAGCAGTGAAAGGCAGTTTTTAGGACACCCTGACTATGGCTACACCTTC.

V usage is TRBV28 and J usage is TRBJ2-5; 9 bases align to TRBD2. This CDR3 has 12 residues. Germline CDR1 reads MDHEN; CDR2 reads SYDVKM. V shed 5 bases, J shed 11 bases, and the junction held 6 bases outside the gene matches. CDR3 sequence (DNA): TGTGCCAGCAGTACCGGGGGACTAGCACAGTACTTC. Translation: CASSTGGLAQYF.

This clonotype was detected ten times or more. This chain uses TRBV7-9 with TRBJ2-1; 8 nucleotides line up with TRBD1. The CDR3 loop spans 14 amino acids. J gave up 6 bases and V 1 base, and 2 bases lay outside the gene matches. Looked up from germline, CDR1 is SEHNR and CDR2 is FQNEAQ (reference sequence). The DNA of the CDR3 is TGTGCCAGCAGCTTAGGGACAGGGTCCAATGAGCAGTTCTTC. Its protein is CASSLGTGSNEQFF.

This chain connects TRBV19 to TRBJ1-1; D unresolved. Between the trimmed V and J ends, which lost 5 bases and 5 bases, there was a span of 12 bases. The CDR3 totals 13 residues. Looked up from germline, CDR1 is LNHDA and CDR2 is SQIVND (reference sequence). The CDR3 nucleotides are TGTGCCAGTAGTGAGGGTTATGGGACTGAAGCTTTCTTT. This gives the protein CASSEGYGTEAFF.

The gene calls are TRBV20-1 and TRBJ2-7; D possibly matches TRBD1 or TRBD2 (6 bases each). The germline V gene encodes CDR1 DFQATT and CDR2 SNEGSKA (reference sequence). V was pared by 6 bases and J by 2 bases, with 20 bases between. This CDR3 spans 15 amino acids. CDR3 nucleotide sequence: TGCAGTGCGACGTCCGCACAGAGGGGGGCCTACGAGCAGTACTTC. Its translation is CSATSAQRGAYEQYF.

The J gene is TRBJ1-1, the V gene TRBV7-8; the D is unclear. V was pared by 5 bases and J by 1 base, with 14 bases between. Germline CDR1 SGHVS, CDR2 FQNEAQ. This CDR3 region has 15 residues. The CDR3 nucleotides are TGTGCCAGCAGCAAGACCCAATGGGGGAACACTGAAGCTTTCTTT. It codes for CASSKTQWGNTEAFF.

This clonotype appeared a few times. The chain is built from TRBV27 and TRBJ2-1; 7 nucleotides line up with TRBD2. The J segment lost 2 bases and the V segment lost 6 bases, leaving 4 bases of the junction unmatched. The CDR3 consists of 14 residues. The V gene's germline CDR1 is MNHEY and CDR2 SMNVEV (reference sequence). The CDR3 region is CASRRGTTYNEQFF. The CDR3 nucleotides read TGTGCCAGCAGGCGGGGGACCACCTACAATGAGCAGTTCTTC.

This clonotype was detected only a few times. The genes are TRBV30 and TRBJ1-2, with D perhaps TRBD1 (5 bases). Trimming pared 2 bases from V and 6 bases from J, leaving 13 bases between. Germline V CDR1 and CDR2: GTSNPN, SVGIG (reference sequence). This CDR3 is built from 13 residues. The CDR3 DNA follows: TGTGCCTGGAGTCCAACCGGGGACCATGGCTACACCTTC. This encodes CAWSPTGDHGYTF.

The table lists this clonotype with a few counts. V and J are TRBV6-1 and TRBJ2-7; 7 bases align to TRBD2. CDR1 MNHNS and CDR2 SASEGT come from the germline V gene. The CDR3 spans 12 residues. Trimming removed 7 bases from V and 4 bases from J; junction bases left unmatched: 4. The CDR3: CASTHGGYEQYF. The CDR3 nucleotides read TGTGCCAGCACCCACGGGGGGTACGAGCAGTACTTC.

This clonotype turned up a few times. This sequence joins TRBV19 and TRBJ2-1, with 15 bases identical to TRBD2. The CDR3 is 15 residues long. V shed 5 bases, J shed 10 bases, and the junction held 6 bases outside the gene matches. The germline V gene encodes CDR1 LNHDA and CDR2 SQIVND (reference sequence). In DNA form, the CDR3 reads TGTGCCAGTAGTCCCTCGGGACTAGCGGGAGGAGAGCAGTTCTTC. It is translated as CASSPSGLAGGEQFF.

Remarks on this clonotype: A much larger clonotype is one base distant, so this may be a read error. The chain employs TRBV28 and TRBJ2-7, with 7 positions matching TRBD2. The end of the DNA aligns better with TRBJ2-1, so the J call may be wrong. CDR3 size: 14 residues. CDR1 and CDR2 (germline): MDHEN, SYDVKM. The CDR3 DNA follows: TGTGCCAGCAGTTTGGGGGGGGGAACCTACGAGCAGTTCTTC. Translating gives CASSLGGGTYEQFF.

This chain links TRBV3-1 with TRBJ1-5, with D possibly being TRBD1 (6 bases). The CDR3 extends over 13 amino acids. Trimming removed 4 bases at V and 6 bases at J, with 10 bases between. CDR1 LGHDT and CDR2 YNNKEL come from the germline V gene (reference sequence). CDR3 coding DNA: TGTGCCAGCAGCCCAACAGGGTTTCAGCCCCAGCATTTT. It is translated as CASSPTGFQPQHF.

The chain is built from TRBV28 and TRBJ2-3; 16 bases fit TRBD2. V lost 6 bases, J lost 2 bases, and 8 bases stayed unmatched. The CDR3 totals 18 residues. Per the germline V gene, CDR1 is MDHEN and CDR2 is SYDVKM. The CDR3 here is CASSGTSGRGRVTDTQYF. The CDR3 bases are TGTGCCAGCAGCGGGACTAGCGGGAGGGGTCGGGTCACAGATACGCAGTATTTT. The full variable domain, in which reference TRBV28 and TRBJ2-3 provide the parts outside the CDR3, is DVKVTQSSRYLVKRTGEKVFLECVQDMDHENMFWYRQDPGLGLRLIYFSYDVKMKEKGDIPEGYSVSREKKERFSLILESASTNQTSMYLCASSGTSGRGRVTDTQYFGPGTRLTVL.

The rearrangement joins TRBV18 to TRBJ2-1; unclear D gene. The V end lost 6 bases, the J end lost 6 bases, and 12 bases lay between the germline ends. The germline CDR1 and CDR2 sequences are KGHSH and LQKENI. CDR3 length: 13 amino acids. The CDR3 sequence is CASSLSSFNEQFF. The CDR3 DNA reads as TGTGCCAGCTCCTTAAGTTCTTTCAATGAGCAGTTCTTC. Variable domain in full (rest from reference TRBV18 and TRBJ2-1): NAGVMQNPRHLVRRRGQEARLRCSPMKGHSHVYWYRQLPEEGLKFMVYLQKENIIDESGMPKERFSAEFPKEGPSILRIQQVVRGDSAAYFCASSLSSFNEQFFGPGTRLTVL.

This chain joins TRBV7-3 and TRBJ2-1; D is unclear. In germline, CDR1 is SGHTA, CDR2 FQGTGA. Trimming pared 3 bases from V and 12 bases from J, leaving 15 bases between. The CDR3 has 13 residues. The CDR3 spells CASSLTPGFGQFF. CDR3 in DNA: TGTGCCAGCAGCTTGACCCCCGGTTTCGGGCAGTTCTTC. Filled out from reference TRBV7-3 and TRBJ2-1, the complete variable domain reads GAGVSQTPSNKVTEKGKYVELRCDPISGHTALYWYRQSLGQGPEFLIYFQGTGAADDSGLPNDRFFAVRPEGSVSTLKIQRTERGDSAVYLCASSLTPGFGQFFGPGTRLTVL.

The chain recombines TRBV20-1 with TRBJ2-5; D gene unclear. This CDR3 spans 13 amino acids. V was trimmed by 4 bases and J by 5 bases, leaving 14 bases between them. Germline lookup yields CDR1 DFQATT and CDR2 SNEGSKA (reference sequence). This chain's CDR3 is CSANFDLLETQYF. The CDR3 nucleotides read TGCAGTGCTAACTTTGACCTCCTCGAGACCCAGTACTTC.

This clonotype was observed a handful of times. The chain is built from TRBV6-5 and TRBJ1-6; 9 positions match TRBD1. V was clipped by 0 bases and J by 4 bases; unmatched bases: 7. The CDR3 length is 18 residues. The germline V gene encodes CDR1 MNHEY and CDR2 SVGAGI. The DNA of the CDR3 is TGTGCCAGCAGTTACTCCACCCCGGACAGGGGATATAATTCACCCCTCCACTTT. Amino acids: CASSYSTPDRGYNSPLHF.

The gene calls are TRBV2 and TRBJ2-7, with TRBD2 identical over 9 bases. The germline V gene has CDR1 SNHLY and CDR2 FYNNEI. V trimming: 8 bases; J trimming: 2 bases; junction bases outside the gene matches: 4. The CDR3 totals 13 residues. The CDR3 coding sequence is TGTGCCAGCGGGCGGGAGGGGGCCTACGAGCAGTACTTC. Translated: CASGREGAYEQYF.

The chain links TRBV7-9 to TRBJ2-3; TRBD2 matches at 16 bases. Per the germline V gene, CDR1 is SEHNR and CDR2 is FQNEAQ (reference sequence). Trimming removed 4 bases from V and 5 bases from J; junction bases left unmatched: 6. The CDR3 spans 17 residues. In DNA form, the CDR3 reads TGTGCCAGCAGCTCGGCGGGACTAGCGGGAGGGGGAGATACGCAGTATTTT. It translates to CASSSAGLAGGGDTQYF. The whole variable domain, remainder taken from reference TRBV7-9 and TRBJ2-3, is DTGVSQNPRHKITKRGQNVTFRCDPISEHNRLYWYRQTLGQGPEFLTYFQNEAQLEKSRLLSDRFSAERPKGSFSTLEIQRTEQGDSAMYLCASSSAGLAGGGDTQYFGPGTRLTVL.

This clonotype was counted a few times. The chain links TRBV2 to TRBJ2-3; a possible D gene is TRBD1 (7 bases). Between the trimmed V and J ends, which lost 6 bases and 6 bases, there was a span of 10 bases. The CDR3 totals 12 residues. CDR1 and CDR2 from the germline V gene are SNHLY and FYNNEI. The CDR3 DNA is TGTGCCAGCAGAGCAGGGGGGGATACGCAGTATTTT. It is translated as CASRAGGDTQYF. Drawing the rest from reference TRBV2 and TRBJ2-3, the complete variable domain is EPEVTQTPSHQVTQMGQEVILRCVPISNHLYFYWYRQILGQKVEFLVSFYNNEISEKSEIFDDQFSVERPDGSNFTLKIRSTKLEDSAMYFCASRAGGDTQYFGPGTRLTVL.

This clonotype was detected many times. The rearrangement joins TRBV27 to TRBJ1-1; 7 bases align to TRBD1. Germline assignment: CDR1 MNHEY and CDR2 SMNVEV (reference sequence). The CDR3 is 13 amino acids. J gave up 2 bases and V 8 bases, and 5 bases lay outside the gene matches. CDR3 sequence: CASQNRGNTEAFF. The CDR3 DNA follows: TGTGCCAGCCAAAACAGGGGTAACACTGAAGCTTTCTTT.

This clonotype showed up many times. The chain has TRBV2 and TRBJ2-5; 11 bases line up with TRBD2. Trimming removed 6 bases from V and 1 base from J; junction bases left unmatched: 7. The CDR3 is made up of 16 amino acids. Germline lookup yields CDR1 SNHLY and CDR2 FYNNEI. CDR3 nucleotide sequence: TGTGCCAGCAGCCTCGGGACTAGCGGTCCCCAAGAGACCCAGTACTTC. Amino acids: CASSLGTSGPQETQYF.